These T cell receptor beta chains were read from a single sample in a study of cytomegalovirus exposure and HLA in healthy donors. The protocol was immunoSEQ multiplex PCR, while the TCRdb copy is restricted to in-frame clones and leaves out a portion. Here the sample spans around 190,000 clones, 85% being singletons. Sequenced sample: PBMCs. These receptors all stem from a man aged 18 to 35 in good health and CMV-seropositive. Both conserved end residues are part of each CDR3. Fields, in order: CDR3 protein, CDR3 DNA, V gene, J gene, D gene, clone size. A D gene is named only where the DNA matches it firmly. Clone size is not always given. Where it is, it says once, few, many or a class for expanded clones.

CDR3: CASSLTGKNTEAFF
DNA: TGTGCCAGCAGCTTAACAGGGAAGAACACTGAAGCTTTCTTT
V: TRBV7-2
J: TRBJ1-1
D: -
size: -

CDR3: CASSEQETQYF
DNA: TGTGCCAGCAGTGAACAGGAGACCCAGTACTTC
V: TRBV2
J: TRBJ2-5
D: -
size: many

CDR3: CASSLGGGRGLQETQYF
DNA: TGTGCCAGCAGCCTCGGGGGGGGCCGAGGTCTCCAAGAGACCCAGTACTTC
V: TRBV28
J: TRBJ2-5
D: TRBD2
size: -

CDR3: CASSQDGLAGSGANVLTF
DNA: TGTGCCAGCAGCCAAGATGGACTAGCGGGCTCTGGGGCCAACGTCCTGACTTTC
V: TRBV4-2
J: TRBJ2-6
D: TRBD2
size: -

CDR3: CASSLGGFTEAFF
DNA: TGCGCCAGCAGCTTGGGAGGGTTCACTGAAGCTTTCTTT
V: TRBV5-1
J: TRBJ1-1
D: -
size: -

CDR3: CASSLGQGHTGELFF
DNA: TGTGCCAGCTCGCTAGGACAGGGTCACACCGGGGAGCTGTTTTTT
V: TRBV18
J: TRBJ2-2
D: TRBD1
size: -

CDR3: CASSGDGAPKVNEQFF
DNA: TGTGCCAGCAGCGGCGACGGAGCGCCGAAGGTTAATGAGCAGTTCTTC
V: TRBV9
J: TRBJ2-1
D: -
size: once

CDR3: CASSIRRTGLETQYF
DNA: TGTGCCAGTAGTATACGCCGGACAGGGTTAGAGACCCAGTACTTC
V: TRBV19
J: TRBJ2-5
D: TRBD1
size: once

CDR3: CASSLYASGGRMYEQYF
DNA: TGTGCCAGCAGTTTATACGCCTCGGGGGGGCGGATGTACGAGCAGTACTTC
V: TRBV28
J: TRBJ2-7
D: TRBD2
size: -

CDR3: CASSQAGGGDTQYF
DNA: TGTGCCAGCAGCCAGGCGGGAGGAGGAGATACGCAGTATTTT
V: TRBV9
J: TRBJ2-3
D: TRBD2
size: -